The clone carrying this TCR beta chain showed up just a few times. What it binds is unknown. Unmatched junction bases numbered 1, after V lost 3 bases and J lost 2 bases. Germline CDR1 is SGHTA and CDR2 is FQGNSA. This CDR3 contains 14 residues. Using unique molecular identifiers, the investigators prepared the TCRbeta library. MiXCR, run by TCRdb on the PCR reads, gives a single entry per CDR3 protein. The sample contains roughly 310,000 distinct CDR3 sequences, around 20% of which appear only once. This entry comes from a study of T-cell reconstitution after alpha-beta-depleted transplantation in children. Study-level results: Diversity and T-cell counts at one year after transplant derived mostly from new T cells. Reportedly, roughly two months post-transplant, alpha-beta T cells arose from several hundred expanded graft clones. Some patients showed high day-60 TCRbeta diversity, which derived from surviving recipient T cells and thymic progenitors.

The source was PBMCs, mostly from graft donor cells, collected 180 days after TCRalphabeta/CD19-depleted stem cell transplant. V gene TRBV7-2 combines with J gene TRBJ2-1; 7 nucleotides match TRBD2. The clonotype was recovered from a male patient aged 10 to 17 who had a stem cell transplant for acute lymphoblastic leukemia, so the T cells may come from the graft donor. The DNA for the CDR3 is TGTGCCAGCAGCTTCGCGGGAGCCTACAATGAGCAGTTCTTC. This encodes CASSFAGAYNEQFF.